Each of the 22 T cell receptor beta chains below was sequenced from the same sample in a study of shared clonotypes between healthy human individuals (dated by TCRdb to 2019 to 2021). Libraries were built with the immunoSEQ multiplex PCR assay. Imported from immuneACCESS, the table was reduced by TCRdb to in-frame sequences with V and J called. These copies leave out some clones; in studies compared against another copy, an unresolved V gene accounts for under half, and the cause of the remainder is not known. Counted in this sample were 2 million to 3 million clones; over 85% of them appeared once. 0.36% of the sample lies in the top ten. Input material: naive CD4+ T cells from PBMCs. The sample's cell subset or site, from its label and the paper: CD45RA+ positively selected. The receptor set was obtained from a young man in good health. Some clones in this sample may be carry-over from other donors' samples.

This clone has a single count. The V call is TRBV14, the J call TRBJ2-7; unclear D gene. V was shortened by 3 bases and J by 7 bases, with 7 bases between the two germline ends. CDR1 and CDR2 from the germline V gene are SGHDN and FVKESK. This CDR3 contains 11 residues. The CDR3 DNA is TGTGCCAGCAGCCACCGGTCTGAGCAGTACTTC. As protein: CASSHRSEQYF.

For the CDR3, the DNA is TGTGCCAGCAGCTTGGATTCGGGGGCGAGAACTGAAGCTTTCTTT. Protein sequence: CASSLDSGARTEAFF. This rearrangement joins TRBV5-6 to TRBJ1-1; D might be TRBD1 (6 bases). Trimming stripped 0 bases from V and 5 bases from J, with 14 bases between. Per germline, CDR1 SGHDT and CDR2 YYEEEE. There are 15 residues in the CDR3.

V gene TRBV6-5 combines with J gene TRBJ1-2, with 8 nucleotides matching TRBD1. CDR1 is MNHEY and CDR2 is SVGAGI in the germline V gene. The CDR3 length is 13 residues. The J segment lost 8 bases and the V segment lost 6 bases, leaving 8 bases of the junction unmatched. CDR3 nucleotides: TGTGCCAGCAGCCCCCAGGGGGCTAAGGGCTACACCTTC. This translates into CASSPQGAKGYTF.

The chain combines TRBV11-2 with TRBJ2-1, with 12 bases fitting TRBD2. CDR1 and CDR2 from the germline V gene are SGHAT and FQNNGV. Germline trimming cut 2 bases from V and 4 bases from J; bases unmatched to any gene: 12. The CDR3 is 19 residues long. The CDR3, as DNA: TGTGCCAGCAGCTTATACGGGTTGACTAGCGGGAGATTATACAATGAGCAGTTCTTC. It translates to CASSLYGLTSGRLYNEQFF.

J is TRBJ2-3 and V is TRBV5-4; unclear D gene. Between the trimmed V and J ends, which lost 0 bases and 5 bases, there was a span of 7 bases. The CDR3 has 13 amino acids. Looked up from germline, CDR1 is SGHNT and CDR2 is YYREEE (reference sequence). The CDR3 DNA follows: TGTGCCAGCAGCTTGGTTTCCGGAGATACGCAGTATTTT. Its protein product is CASSLVSGDTQYF. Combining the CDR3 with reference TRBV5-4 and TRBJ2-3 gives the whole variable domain ETGVTQSPTHLIKTRGQQVTLRCSSQSGHNTVSWYQQALGQGPQFIFQYYREEENGRGNFPPRFSGLQFPNYSSELNVNALELDDSALYLCASSLVSGDTQYFGPGTRLTVL.

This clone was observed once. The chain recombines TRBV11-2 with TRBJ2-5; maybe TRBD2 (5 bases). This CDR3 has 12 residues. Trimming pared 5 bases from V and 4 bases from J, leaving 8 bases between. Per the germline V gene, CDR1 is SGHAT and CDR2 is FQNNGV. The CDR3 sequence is CASSHEGETQYF. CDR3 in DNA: TGTGCCAGCAGCCACGAGGGAGAGACCCAGTACTTC.

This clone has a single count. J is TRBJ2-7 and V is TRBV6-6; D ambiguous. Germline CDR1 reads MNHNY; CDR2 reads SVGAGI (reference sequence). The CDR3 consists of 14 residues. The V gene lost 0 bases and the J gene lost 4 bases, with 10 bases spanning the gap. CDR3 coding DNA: TGTGCCAGCAGTTACTCGCCAGCATCGTACGAGCAGTACTTC. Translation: CASSYSPASYEQYF.

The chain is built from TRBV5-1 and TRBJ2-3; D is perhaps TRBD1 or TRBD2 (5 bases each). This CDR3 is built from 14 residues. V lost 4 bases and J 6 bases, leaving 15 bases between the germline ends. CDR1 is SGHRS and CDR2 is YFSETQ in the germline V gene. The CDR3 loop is CASSPDRGRDTQYF. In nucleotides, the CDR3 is TGCGCCAGCAGCCCAGATCGGGGACGGGATACGCAGTATTTT.

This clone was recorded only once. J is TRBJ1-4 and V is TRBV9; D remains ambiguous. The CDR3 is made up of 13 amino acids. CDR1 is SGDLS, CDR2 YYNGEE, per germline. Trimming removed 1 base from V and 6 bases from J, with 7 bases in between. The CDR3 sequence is CASSVTTDEKLFF. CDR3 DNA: TGTGCCAGCAGCGTAACTACAGATGAAAAACTGTTTTTT.

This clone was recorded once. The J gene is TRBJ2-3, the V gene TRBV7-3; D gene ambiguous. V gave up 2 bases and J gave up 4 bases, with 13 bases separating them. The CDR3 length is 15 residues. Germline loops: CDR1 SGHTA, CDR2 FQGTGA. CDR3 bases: TGTGCCAGCAGCTTAGGCGCTAGTGTTGCAGATACGCAGTATTTT. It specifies CASSLGASVADTQYF. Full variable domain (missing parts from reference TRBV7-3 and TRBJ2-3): GAGVSQTPSNKVTEKGKYVELRCDPISGHTALYWYRQSLGQGPEFLIYFQGTGAADDSGLPNDRFFAVRPEGSVSTLKIQRTERGDSAVYLCASSLGASVADTQYFGPGTRLTVL.

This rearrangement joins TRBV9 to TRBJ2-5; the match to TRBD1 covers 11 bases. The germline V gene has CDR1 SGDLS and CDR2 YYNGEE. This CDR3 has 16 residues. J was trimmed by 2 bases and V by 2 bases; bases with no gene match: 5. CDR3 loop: CASSVLGQGAQETQYF. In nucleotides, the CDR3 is TGTGCCAGCAGCGTTCTCGGACAGGGGGCTCAAGAGACCCAGTACTTC.

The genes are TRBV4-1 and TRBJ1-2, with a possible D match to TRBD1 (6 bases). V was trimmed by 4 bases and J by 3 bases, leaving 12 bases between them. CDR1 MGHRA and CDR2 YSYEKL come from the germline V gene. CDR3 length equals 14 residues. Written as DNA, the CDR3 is TGCGCCAGCAGCCCAACGAGACAGGACTATGGCTACACCTTC. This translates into CASSPTRQDYGYTF.

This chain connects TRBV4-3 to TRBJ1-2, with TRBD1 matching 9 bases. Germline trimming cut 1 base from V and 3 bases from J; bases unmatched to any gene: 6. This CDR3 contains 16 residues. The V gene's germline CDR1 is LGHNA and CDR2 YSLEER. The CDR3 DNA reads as TGCGCCAGCAGCCAAGGGGGGGACAGGGACTACTATGGCTACACCTTC. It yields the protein CASSQGGDRDYYGYTF.

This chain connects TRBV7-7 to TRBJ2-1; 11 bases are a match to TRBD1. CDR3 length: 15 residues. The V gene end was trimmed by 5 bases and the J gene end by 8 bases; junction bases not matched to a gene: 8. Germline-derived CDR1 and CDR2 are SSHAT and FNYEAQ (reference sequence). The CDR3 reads CASSGGTGGMYEQFF. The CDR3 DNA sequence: TGTGCCAGCAGCGGCGGGACAGGGGGAATGTATGAGCAGTTCTTC.

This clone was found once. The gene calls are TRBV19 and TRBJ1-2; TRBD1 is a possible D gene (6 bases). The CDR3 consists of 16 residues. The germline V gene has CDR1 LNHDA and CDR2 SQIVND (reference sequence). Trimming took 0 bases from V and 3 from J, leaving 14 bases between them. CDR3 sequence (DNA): TGTGCCAGTAGTATAGAAGCCCGACAGGCATACTATGGCTACACCTTC. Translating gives CASSIEARQAYYGYTF.

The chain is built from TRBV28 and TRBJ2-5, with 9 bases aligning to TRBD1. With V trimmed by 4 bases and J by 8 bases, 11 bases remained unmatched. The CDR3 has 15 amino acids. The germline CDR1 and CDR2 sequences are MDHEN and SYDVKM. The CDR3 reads CASSSNIQGAGTQYF. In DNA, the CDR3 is TGTGCCAGCAGTTCAAACATACAGGGGGCTGGCACCCAGTACTTC.

CDR3 sequence (DNA): TGCGCCAGCAGCTTCGCACAGGGGGCGCGGGGCGAGCAGTACTTC. This encodes CASSFAQGARGEQYF. The V gene is TRBV5-1, the J gene TRBJ2-7; 9 bases agree with TRBD1. The CDR3 loop spans 15 amino acids. CDR1 is SGHRS and CDR2 is YFSETQ in the germline V gene. Trimming cost V 2 bases and J 6 bases; bases outside gene matches: 9.

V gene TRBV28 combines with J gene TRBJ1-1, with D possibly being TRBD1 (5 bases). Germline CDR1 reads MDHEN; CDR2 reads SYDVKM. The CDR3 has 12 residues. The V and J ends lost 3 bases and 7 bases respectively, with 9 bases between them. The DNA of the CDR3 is TGTGCCAGCAGTTTGGGACGGATTGAAGCTTTCTTT. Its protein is CASSLGRIEAFF.

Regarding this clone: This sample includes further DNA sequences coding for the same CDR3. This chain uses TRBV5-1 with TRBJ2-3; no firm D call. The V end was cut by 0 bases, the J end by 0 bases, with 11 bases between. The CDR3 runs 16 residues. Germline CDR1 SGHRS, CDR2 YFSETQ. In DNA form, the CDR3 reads TGCGCCAGCAGCTTGGTTGGCGGACCTAGCACAGATACGCAGTATTTT. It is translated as CASSLVGGPSTDTQYF.

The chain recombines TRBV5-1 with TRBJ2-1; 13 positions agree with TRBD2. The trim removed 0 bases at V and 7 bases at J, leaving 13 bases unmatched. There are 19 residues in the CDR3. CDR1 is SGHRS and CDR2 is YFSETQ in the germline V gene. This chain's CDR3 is CASSLALLAGGPGRNEQFF. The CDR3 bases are TGCGCCAGCAGCTTGGCCTTACTAGCGGGAGGGCCGGGGAGGAATGAGCAGTTCTTC.

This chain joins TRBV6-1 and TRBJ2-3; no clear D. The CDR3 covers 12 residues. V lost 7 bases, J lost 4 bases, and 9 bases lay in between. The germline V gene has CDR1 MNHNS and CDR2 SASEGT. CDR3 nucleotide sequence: TGTGCCAGCACCCCCCGGGCAGATACGCAGTATTTT. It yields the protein CASTPRADTQYF.

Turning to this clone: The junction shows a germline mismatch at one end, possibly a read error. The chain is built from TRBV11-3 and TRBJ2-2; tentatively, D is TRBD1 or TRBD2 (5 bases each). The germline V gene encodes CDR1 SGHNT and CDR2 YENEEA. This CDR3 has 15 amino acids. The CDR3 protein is CATSPPRGNTGELFF. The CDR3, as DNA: TGTGCCACCAGCCCGCCGAGGGGGAACACCGGGGAGCTGTTTTTT.